Below are 26 T cell receptor beta chains sequenced from a single sample in a study of T cell clonotyping in hematopoietic cell transplantation. Sequencing was performed with immunoSEQ multiplex PCR; in TCRdb, only in-frame clones are kept and a portion is missing. The data show over 6,000 clones, around nine tenths seen once. The material was peripheral blood mononuclear cells, obtained 100 days after allogeneic stem cell transplant. The receptors shown here come from a female patient in her thirties or forties who had an allogeneic stem cell transplant from a related donor, so the T cells may come from the graft donor. Some clones in this sample may be carry-over from other donors' samples.

V is TRBV6-5 and J is TRBJ2-7; possible D gene TRBD1, 5 bases. The CDR3 runs 14 residues. Germline-derived CDR1 and CDR2 are MNHEY and SVGAGI. Trimming pared 3 bases from V and 2 bases from J, leaving 11 bases between. The CDR3 sequence: CASSYGAATYEQYF. The DNA of the CDR3 is TGTGCCAGCAGTTATGGGGCAGCAACCTACGAGCAGTACTTC.

The chain is built from TRBV5-1 and TRBJ2-7; perhaps TRBD2 as D (7 bases). Germline V gene sequence: CDR1 SGHRS, CDR2 YFSETQ. This CDR3 is 15 amino acids long. Deletions cut 4 bases from V and 4 bases from J, with 18 bases between. CDR3 nucleotides: TGCGCCAGCAGCGATGGCGGGGGCGCGATGTACGAGCAGTACTTC. Protein sequence: CASSDGGGAMYEQYF.

The chain carries TRBV7-2 and TRBJ2-1; 7 nucleotides line up with TRBD2. Germline CDR1 SGHTA, CDR2 FQGNSA. This CDR3 comprises 16 residues. With 2 bases clipped from V and 4 bases from J, the junction kept 8 bases outside the gene matches. In nucleotides, the CDR3 is TGTGCCAGCAGCTTATCCAGGGCTAGCGGTTACAATGAGCAGTTCTTC. Translated: CASSLSRASGYNEQFF.

The J gene is TRBJ1-2, the V gene TRBV5-1; 8 bases are shared with TRBD1. There are 14 residues in the CDR3. Germline assignment: CDR1 SGHRS and CDR2 YFSETQ. The V segment lost 4 bases and the J segment 4 bases; nucleotides outside the gene matches: 6. DNA for the CDR3: TGCGCCAGCAGCCCGGATGGGACAGGCTATGGCTACACCTTC. As protein: CASSPDGTGYGYTF. The full variable domain, its missing parts supplied by reference TRBV5-1 and TRBJ1-2, is KAGVTQTPRYLIKTRGQQVTLSCSPISGHRSVSWYQQTPGQGLQFLFEYFSETQRNKGNFPGRFSGRQFSNSRSEMNVSTLELGDSALYLCASSPDGTGYGYTFGSGTRLTVV.

The chain recombines TRBV7-2 with TRBJ2-3; D uncertain. There are 14 residues in the CDR3. Germline V CDR1 and CDR2: SGHTA, FQGNSA. V lost 2 bases and J lost 1, with 7 bases in between. CDR3 in amino acids: CASSLRRGTDTQYF. The DNA of the CDR3 is TGTGCCAGCAGCTTACGCCGGGGCACAGATACGCAGTATTTT.

The table lists this clone with a few counts. The chain combines TRBV4-3 with TRBJ1-6; TRBD1 might be the D (5 bases). From germline, CDR1 is LGHNA and CDR2 YSLEER. V lost 1 base and J 10 bases, leaving 14 bases between the germline ends. There are 15 residues in the CDR3. CDR3 DNA sequence: TGCGCCAGCAGCCAAGGGGTTAGGGACGGGTCACCCCTCCACTTT. It yields the protein CASSQGVRDGSPLHF.

The chain uses TRBV9 and TRBJ2-7; 8 nucleotides align to TRBD1. Germline trimming cut 3 bases from V and 6 bases from J; bases unmatched to any gene: 8. CDR1 is SGDLS, CDR2 YYNGEE, per germline. This CDR3 is 14 amino acids long. The CDR3 DNA reads as TGTGCCAGCAGCGAGGACAGGGAATGGTCCGAGCAGTACTTC. Protein sequence: CASSEDREWSEQYF.

The chain combines TRBV5-8 with TRBJ1-1; D is perhaps TRBD1 (5 bases). V lost 4 bases and J 6 bases, leaving 16 bases between the germline ends. Germline V gene lookup returns CDR1 SGHTS and CDR2 YDEGEE. The CDR3 has 14 amino acids. In DNA, the CDR3 is TGTGCCAGCAGCCAGGACACTGTCCGATCTGAAGCTTTCTTT. Translation: CASSQDTVRSEAFF.

The chain carries TRBV7-2 and TRBJ1-6; 10 bases line up with TRBD1. This CDR3 is 14 amino acids long. Looked up from germline, CDR1 is SGHTA and CDR2 is FQGNSA. The V and J ends lost 7 bases and 6 bases, in that order; junction bases with no gene match: 3. CDR3 bases: TGTGCCAGCACCCGGGACAGGGGTAATTCACCCCTCCACTTT. Its protein is CASTRDRGNSPLHF. Variable domain in full (rest from reference TRBV7-2 and TRBJ1-6): GAGVSQSPSNKVTEKGKDVELRCDPISGHTALYWYRQSLGQGLEFLIYFQGNSAPDKSGLPSDRFSAERTGGSVSTLTIQRTQQEDSAVYLCASTRDRGNSPLHFGNGTRLTVT.

This clone was picked up one time. The rearrangement uses TRBV6-6 and TRBJ2-3, with D maybe TRBD2 (6 bases). The CDR3 sequence is 14 residues long. V was clipped by 7 bases and J by 2 bases, with 13 bases between them. The V gene's germline CDR1 is MNHNY and CDR2 SVGAGI (reference sequence). The CDR3 DNA reads as TGTGCCAGCACCCTAGCGAGAAACACAGATACGCAGTATTTT. Translation: CASTLARNTDTQYF.

The J gene is TRBJ2-1, the V gene TRBV2; no reliable D call. V lost 8 bases and J 2 bases, leaving 10 bases between the germline ends. The CDR3 runs 13 residues. Germline CDR1 and CDR2: SNHLY and FYNNEI. In DNA, the CDR3 is TGTGCCAGCTGTAGAGAGGCCTACAATGAGCAGTTCTTC. Protein sequence: CASCREAYNEQFF.

This rearrangement joins TRBV27 to TRBJ2-2; D uncertain. This CDR3 contains 10 residues. Looked up from germline, CDR1 is MNHEY and CDR2 is SMNVEV (reference sequence). V was shortened by 5 bases and J by 8 bases, with 3 bases between the two germline ends. CDR3 coding DNA: TGTGCCAGCAGTCCGGGGGAGCTGTTTTTT. It yields the protein CASSPGELFF.

V usage is TRBV27 and J usage is TRBJ2-1; possible D gene TRBD2, 6 bases. The germline CDR1 and CDR2 sequences are MNHEY and SMNVEV (reference sequence). This CDR3 has 14 amino acids. V shed 5 bases and J shed 1 base, with 9 bases lying between them. The CDR3 nucleotides are TGTGCCAGCAGTCGGGACTTTTCCTACAATGAGCAGTTCTTC. Translated, it gives CASSRDFSYNEQFF.

This clone was seen a handful of times. This CDR3 reads CASSVGTANTEAFF. DNA of the CDR3: TGCGCCAGCAGCGTAGGGACGGCGAACACTGAAGCTTTCTTT. This chain links TRBV5-1 with TRBJ1-1; TRBD1 might be the D (5 bases). Trimming took off 4 bases at V and 1 base at J, with 11 bases between the two ends. In germline, CDR1 is SGHRS, CDR2 YFSETQ. This CDR3 has 14 amino acids.

The chain has TRBV29-1 and TRBJ1-1; possibly TRBD1 for D (5 bases). CDR3 length: 13 amino acids. Germline assignment: CDR1 SQVTM and CDR2 ANQGSEA. V lost 3 bases and J 6 bases, leaving 14 bases between the germline ends. The DNA for the CDR3 is TGCAGCGTTGATCGGCAGGGCTTCGCTGAAGCTTTCTTT. Protein: CSVDRQGFAEAFF.

J is TRBJ2-7 and V is TRBV25-1; 7 nucleotides agree with TRBD1. The CDR3 spans 14 residues. Germline V CDR1 and CDR2: MGHDK, SYGVNS. V shed 4 bases, J shed 2 bases, and the junction held 5 bases outside the gene matches. Here the CDR3 DNA reads TGTGCCAGCAGTGGGACAGGAAAAACCTACGAGCAGTACTTC. Encoded protein: CASSGTGKTYEQYF.

The genes are TRBV2 and TRBJ2-5; no clear D. The germline gives CDR1 SNHLY, CDR2 FYNNEI. V was shortened by 3 bases and J by 5 bases, with 10 bases between the two germline ends. The CDR3 sequence is 13 residues long. In nucleotides, the CDR3 is TGTGCCAGCAGTGAGAGATCTGTTGAGACCCAGTACTTC. Protein sequence: CASSERSVETQYF. The full variable domain, with the rest looked up from reference TRBV2 and TRBJ2-5, is EPEVTQTPSHQVTQMGQEVILRCVPISNHLYFYWYRQILGQKVEFLVSFYNNEISEKSEIFDDQFSVERPDGSNFTLKIRSTKLEDSAMYFCASSERSVETQYFGPGTRLLVL.

The chain carries TRBV7-9 and TRBJ1-4; D unclear. Germline V CDR1 and CDR2: SEHNR, FQNEAQ (reference sequence). V lost 3 bases, J lost 2 bases, and 10 bases lay in between. This CDR3 comprises 15 residues. CDR3 sequence (DNA): TGTGCCAGCAGCTTCGCCCGAGCGACTAATGAAAAACTGTTTTTT. This gives the protein CASSFARATNEKLFF.

J is TRBJ2-1 and V is TRBV14; possibly TRBD1 for D (7 bases). From germline, CDR1 is SGHDN and CDR2 FVKESK. This CDR3 has 16 amino acids. Trimming left V 5 bases short and J 8 bases short, with 22 bases between. The CDR3 nucleotides are TGTGCCAGCAGCGTTAGTCGGACAGGAGGGACAGATGAGCAGTTCTTC. Translated: CASSVSRTGGTDEQFF.

The V and J genes are TRBV19 and TRBJ2-1; 13 bases are shared with TRBD2. This CDR3 region has 17 residues. Germline V gives CDR1 LNHDA, CDR2 SQIVND (reference sequence). With 2 bases clipped from V and 0 bases from J, the junction kept 1 base outside the gene matches. CDR3 loop: CASSIRTSGSSYNEQFF. CDR3 nucleotide sequence: TGTGCCAGTAGTATAAGGACTAGCGGGAGCTCCTACAATGAGCAGTTCTTC.

This clone was observed once. This chain connects TRBV7-3 to TRBJ2-6, with no clear D. From germline, CDR1 is SGHTA and CDR2 FQGTGA. The CDR3 is 15 residues long. The ends were cut back, 5 bases at V and 1 base at J, with 9 bases in the middle. DNA of the CDR3: TGTGCCAGCAGCCCCGGTGGGTCTGGGGCCAACGTCCTGACTTTC. It translates to CASSPGGSGANVLTF.

This clone was detected a few times. This rearrangement joins TRBV5-1 to TRBJ2-7, with D perhaps TRBD1 or TRBD2 (5 bases each). The CDR3 loop spans 13 amino acids. The V end was cut by 0 bases, the J end by 2 bases, with 6 bases between. Germline V lookup: CDR1 SGHRS, CDR2 YFSETQ. CDR3: CASSLGGTYEQYF. CDR3 in DNA: TGCGCCAGCAGCTTGGGGGGGACCTACGAGCAGTACTTC.

The CDR3 sequence is CASSLTGQGNIQYF. The CDR3 DNA reads as TGTGCCAGCAGCTTAACGGGACAGGGTAACATTCAGTACTTC. The rearrangement links TRBV7-3 to TRBJ2-4; TRBD1 aligns across 9 bases. CDR1 and CDR2 (germline): SGHTA, FQGTGA. V was clipped by 0 bases and J by 7 bases; unmatched bases: 1. The CDR3 is 14 amino acids.

The chain couples TRBV2 to TRBJ2-7; D remains ambiguous. This CDR3 comprises 14 residues. The V end lost 1 base, the J end lost 2 bases, and 9 bases lay between the germline ends. From germline, CDR1 is SNHLY and CDR2 FYNNEI. In nucleotides, the CDR3 is TGTGCCAGCAGTGAAGGCTATGACACCTACGAGCAGTACTTC. Amino acids: CASSEGYDTYEQYF.

This clone has a single count. The V and J genes are TRBV27 and TRBJ2-7; D remains ambiguous. This CDR3 has 16 amino acids. In germline, CDR1 is MNHEY, CDR2 SMNVEV (reference sequence). Trimming stripped 5 bases from V and 0 bases from J, with 17 bases between. This CDR3 reads CASSPNAAFSSYEQYF. CDR3 nucleotide sequence: TGTGCCAGCAGTCCAAATGCGGCCTTTTCCTCCTACGAGCAGTACTTC.

CDR3: CASGREAQETQYF. The CDR3 bases are TGTGCCAGCGGGCGGGAGGCCCAAGAGACCCAGTACTTC. This chain links TRBV6-6 with TRBJ2-5, with 8 bases aligning to TRBD2. The CDR3 has 13 amino acids. CDR1 is MNHNY and CDR2 is SVGAGI in the germline V gene (reference sequence). V gave up 8 bases and J gave up 1 base; unmatched junction bases: 3.